This note documents a single TCR beta chain sequence. CDR1 and CDR2 from the germline V gene are SGHAT and FQNNGV. The V and J ends lost 5 bases and 0 bases respectively, with 15 bases between them. There are 16 residues in the CDR3. These data belong to a study of T cell changes during pregnancy in multiple sclerosis. The data were produced by immunoSEQ multiplex PCR, yet TCRdb's version contains in-frame clones alone and is incomplete. Counted here are 35,000 or so clones, approximately 90% occurring once; the ten biggest clones make up over 0.5%. The chain links TRBV11-2 to TRBJ2-3; the D gene is possibly TRBD1 (5 bases). The input for sequencing was CD4+ T cells from peripheral blood mononuclear cells, taken in the first trimester of pregnancy. This receptor was identified in a female donor with multiple sclerosis, enrolled in a pregnancy study. CDR3 nucleotide sequence: TGTGCCAGCAGCCAAAACAGGCAGTCTAGCACAGATACGCAGTATTTT. Translated, it gives CASSQNRQSSTDTQYF.